What follows are 27 T cell receptor beta chains derived from one specimen sequenced in a study of blood T cell repertoires in COVID-19. Assay: immunoSEQ multiplex PCR; the TCRdb copy retains only in-frame clones and omits some. In the table there are some 70,000 clones, about 89% of which are singletons. The sequenced material came from peripheral blood. The receptors shown here come from a human donor in a cohort sampled during active COVID-19.

This rearrangement joins TRBV7-2 to TRBJ2-3; 9 bases fit TRBD2. The junction had 12 bases not matched to a gene; V was cut back by 0 bases and J by 5 bases. The CDR3 runs to 18 residues. The germline gives CDR1 SGHTA, CDR2 FQGNSA. The CDR3, as DNA: TGTGCCAGCAGCTTAGCGGGCGGCGGGAGGGGATGGATAGATACGCAGTATTTT. It specifies CASSLAGGGRGWIDTQYF.

J is TRBJ1-2 and V is TRBV11-1; TRBD1 agrees at 9 bases. After removal of 5 bases from V and 4 bases from J, the junction contained 5 bases not matched to a gene. The CDR3 loop spans 14 amino acids. CDR1 is SGHAT and CDR2 is FQDESV in the germline V gene (reference sequence). CDR3 nucleotides: TGTGCCAGCAGCCTCGGGACAGGGTCCTATGGCTACACCTTC. Amino acids: CASSLGTGSYGYTF.

This clone was counted between two and nine times. The J gene is TRBJ2-7, the V gene TRBV7-8; TRBD1 aligns across 8 bases. Losses at the gene ends were 5 bases for V and 2 bases for J; bases not matched to a gene: 11. The germline gives CDR1 SGHVS, CDR2 FQNEAQ. This CDR3 spans 16 amino acids. The CDR3: CASSRIRDRRAYEQYF. The CDR3 DNA sequence: TGTGCCAGCAGCCGCATCCGGGACAGGCGTGCCTACGAGCAGTACTTC.

The chain is built from TRBV2 and TRBJ2-1; D remains unclear. The V and J ends lost 2 bases and 0 bases respectively, with 11 bases between them. The CDR3 has 16 residues. Germline V gene data show CDR1 as SNHLY and CDR2 as FYNNEI. CDR3 coding DNA: TGTGCCAGCAGTGAATCAACACTAAGCTCCTACAATGAGCAGTTCTTC. It yields the protein CASSESTLSSYNEQFF.

The V gene is TRBV28, the J gene TRBJ2-1; D remains ambiguous. V was cut by 6 bases and J by 4 bases, with 13 bases left in between. Germline V lookup: CDR1 MDHEN, CDR2 SYDVKM. The CDR3 contains 14 residues. The CDR3 spells CASSDGSEYNEQFF. The CDR3 coding sequence is TGTGCCAGCAGCGACGGGTCTGAGTACAATGAGCAGTTCTTC.

V gene TRBV19 combines with J gene TRBJ2-6; 8 positions agree with TRBD2. The CDR3 runs to 16 residues. Germline CDR1 reads LNHDA; CDR2 reads SQIVND (reference sequence). J lost 4 bases, V lost 3 bases, and 5 bases had no gene match. CDR3 sequence reads: CASSISLAAGANVLTF. In DNA, the CDR3 is TGTGCCAGTAGTATCTCACTAGCGGCGGGGGCCAACGTCCTGACTTTC.

The chain recombines TRBV5-1 with TRBJ1-4, with D tentatively TRBD1 (6 bases). CDR3 length: 14 amino acids. Trimming cost V 5 bases and J 4 bases, with 12 bases left between them. Germline V gene sequence: CDR1 SGHRS, CDR2 YFSETQ. CDR3 protein: CASREGHSNEKLFF. The CDR3 nucleotides are TGCGCCAGCAGAGAGGGACACAGTAATGAAAAACTGTTTTTT.

The chain joins TRBV5-1 to TRBJ1-1, with 9 nucleotides matching TRBD1. V lost 4 bases to trimming and J lost 2 bases; unmatched junction nucleotides: 3. CDR1 SGHRS and CDR2 YFSETQ come from the germline V gene. CDR3 length: 14 amino acids. This CDR3 is CASSGGQGNTEAFF. The CDR3 DNA reads TGCGCCAGCAGCGGGGGACAGGGTAACACTGAAGCTTTCTTT.

V and J are TRBV5-1 and TRBJ2-2; 10 bases fit TRBD2. There are 17 residues in the CDR3. Germline V gene data show CDR1 as SGHRS and CDR2 as YFSETQ. Trimming removed 4 bases from V and 1 base from J; junction bases left unmatched: 7. The CDR3: CASSHQLAGGNTGELFF. CDR3 nucleotides: TGCGCCAGCAGCCACCAATTAGCGGGGGGGAACACCGGGGAGCTGTTTTTT.

This clone was seen once. The chain is built from TRBV5-1 and TRBJ2-1, with 10 bases lining up with TRBD2. The CDR3 spans 15 residues. The germline CDR1 and CDR2 sequences are SGHRS and YFSETQ. J gave up 6 bases and V 0 bases, and 3 bases lay outside the gene matches. The CDR3 nucleotides are TGCGCCAGCAGCTTGGAGCTAGCGGGAGCCAATGAGCAGTTCTTC. Amino acid sequence: CASSLELAGANEQFF.

This chain uses TRBV7-2 with TRBJ1-1, with D perhaps matching TRBD1 (6 bases). V was trimmed by 5 bases and J by 2 bases, leaving 9 bases between them. CDR1 is SGHTA, CDR2 FQGNSA, per germline. This CDR3 region has 13 residues. CDR3 nucleotides: TGTGCCAGCAGCAAGGACAGCAACACTGAAGCTTTCTTT. Its translation is CASSKDSNTEAFF. The full variable domain, its missing parts supplied by reference TRBV7-2 and TRBJ1-1, is GAGVSQSPSNKVTEKGKDVELRCDPISGHTALYWYRQSLGQGLEFLIYFQGNSAPDKSGLPSDRFSAERTGGSVSTLTIQRTQQEDSAVYLCASSKDSNTEAFFGQGTRLTVV.

V gene TRBV6-5 combines with J gene TRBJ1-1, with 7 bases matching TRBD1. V lost 4 bases, J lost 1 base, and 6 bases stayed unmatched. The CDR3 extends over 15 amino acids. Germline V gene sequence: CDR1 MNHEY, CDR2 SVGAGI. As DNA, the CDR3 is TGTGCCAGCAGTTGGACCGGGACAGAGAACACTGAAGCTTTCTTT. It translates to CASSWTGTENTEAFF.

The chain combines TRBV7-3 with TRBJ2-3, with 7 nucleotides matching TRBD1. This CDR3 comprises 17 residues. With V trimmed by 5 bases and J by 3 bases, 14 bases remained unmatched. Germline-derived CDR1 and CDR2 are SGHTA and FQGTGA. Here the CDR3 DNA reads TGTGCCAGCAGCCCCTCGGCCGGGACAGAGAGAACAGATACGCAGTATTTT. This encodes CASSPSAGTERTDTQYF. The full variable domain, in which reference TRBV7-3 and TRBJ2-3 provide the parts outside the CDR3, is GAGVSQTPSNKVTEKGKYVELRCDPISGHTALYWYRQSLGQGPEFLIYFQGTGAADDSGLPNDRFFAVRPEGSVSTLKIQRTERGDSAVYLCASSPSAGTERTDTQYFGPGTRLTVL.

The genes are TRBV9 and TRBJ2-1; the match to TRBD2 covers 7 bases. Unmatched junction bases numbered 3, after V lost 0 bases and J lost 0 bases. The CDR3 length is 16 residues. The germline V gene has CDR1 SGDLS and CDR2 YYNGEE. Written as DNA, the CDR3 is TGTGCCAGCAGCGTAGAAGGCGGGGGCTCCTACAATGAGCAGTTCTTC. This encodes CASSVEGGGSYNEQFF.

The chain recombines TRBV5-1 with TRBJ1-1, with TRBD1 identical over 11 bases. Unmatched junction bases numbered 10, after V lost 4 bases and J lost 5 bases. CDR3 length: 16 residues. Germline CDR1 reads SGHRS; CDR2 reads YFSETQ. This CDR3 is CASSDQGQGAGTEAFF. Here the CDR3 DNA reads TGCGCCAGCAGCGACCAAGGACAGGGGGCCGGGACTGAAGCTTTCTTT.

The genes are TRBV6-1 and TRBJ1-6; weak D call: TRBD1 (6 bases). Germline assignment: CDR1 MNHNS and CDR2 SASEGT. The V end was cut by 1 base, the J end by 9 bases, with 7 bases between. CDR3 length: 13 amino acids. The CDR3 reads CASSEDRVSPLHF. As DNA, the CDR3 is TGTGCCAGCAGTGAAGACAGGGTTTCACCCCTCCACTTT.

The gene calls are TRBV2 and TRBJ2-1; no definite D call. Germline CDR1 and CDR2: SNHLY and FYNNEI. Deletions cut 2 bases from V and 2 bases from J, with 4 bases between. The CDR3 contains 13 residues. The CDR3 nucleotides are TGTGCCAGCAGTGAATCAGCCTACAATGAGCAGTTCTTC. It yields the protein CASSESAYNEQFF.

The V and J genes are TRBV7-2 and TRBJ2-5, with 8 bases identical to TRBD2. This CDR3 has 14 amino acids. Germline V CDR1 and CDR2: SGHTA, FQGNSA. Trimming took 6 bases from V and 2 from J; bases not matched to a gene: 5. The CDR3 loop is CASSLSGAQETQYF. The CDR3 DNA reads TGTGCCAGCAGTCTTAGCGGGGCACAAGAGACCCAGTACTTC. Supplemented by reference TRBV7-2 and TRBJ2-5, the full variable domain reads GAGVSQSPSNKVTEKGKDVELRCDPISGHTALYWYRQSLGQGLEFLIYFQGNSAPDKSGLPSDRFSAERTGGSVSTLTIQRTQQEDSAVYLCASSLSGAQETQYFGPGTRLLVL.

This chain links TRBV12-3 or TRBV12-4 with TRBJ2-7; 14 nucleotides agree with TRBD2. The trim removed 7 bases at V and 6 bases at J, leaving 2 bases unmatched. The CDR3 runs to 13 residues. The CDR3 spells CASTGLAGGEQYF. The CDR3, as DNA: TGTGCCAGCACTGGACTAGCGGGAGGCGAGCAGTACTTC.

The chain joins TRBV21-1 to TRBJ2-1; the DNA was not used to check the table's D call, TRBD2. TRBV21-1 is a documented pseudogene. CDR3 size: 18 residues. The CDR3 sequence: CASSKVVGLAGGRNEQFF. In nucleotides, the CDR3 is TGTGCCAGCAGCAAAGTAGTGGGACTAGCGGGAGGGCGTAATGAGCAGTTCTTC.

The chain employs TRBV2 and TRBJ2-3, with TRBD2 matching 11 bases. CDR3 size: 15 residues. J was trimmed by 5 bases and V by 6 bases; bases with no gene match: 7. Germline CDR1 and CDR2: SNHLY and FYNNEI. The CDR3 reads CASRIAGGPQDTQYF. The CDR3 nucleotides read TGTGCCAGCAGGATAGCGGGGGGGCCTCAAGATACGCAGTATTTT.

J is TRBJ2-3 and V is TRBV3-1 (or the pseudogene TRBV3-2); possibly TRBD2 for D (7 bases). This CDR3 has 16 amino acids. Germline V lookup: CDR1 LGHDT, CDR2 YNNKEL (reference sequence). Between the trimmed V and J ends, which lost 4 bases and 3 bases, there was a span of 17 bases. The CDR3 here is CASSPHGGGQTDTQYF. The DNA for the CDR3 is TGTGCCAGCAGCCCTCATGGGGGGGGGCAGACAGATACGCAGTATTTT.

The chain links TRBV11-3 to TRBJ2-1, with 11 bases fitting TRBD2. The CDR3 length is 17 residues. V lost 6 bases, J lost 4 bases, and 11 bases stayed unmatched. The germline gives CDR1 SGHNT, CDR2 YENEEA. The CDR3 DNA reads TGTGCCAGCAGTTCCGGGACTAGCGGCCGACGGTACAATGAGCAGTTCTTC. Translating gives CASSSGTSGRRYNEQFF.

The chain uses TRBV28 and TRBJ1-2, with D maybe TRBD1 (5 bases). V was pared by 4 bases and J by 4 bases, with 16 bases between. This CDR3 has 15 amino acids. Germline V gene lookup returns CDR1 MDHEN and CDR2 SYDVKM. CDR3 sequence (DNA): TGTGCCAGCAGTTCGCTCCGGGCGGGGGTCTATGGCTACACCTTC. Translating gives CASSSLRAGVYGYTF.

The chain uses TRBV7-3 and TRBJ1-1; TRBD1 agrees at 10 bases. CDR1 is SGHTA and CDR2 is FQGTGA in the germline V gene. CDR3 size: 16 residues. With 1 base clipped from V and 3 bases from J, the junction kept 5 bases outside the gene matches. CDR3 bases: TGTGCCAGCAGCTTAAATGGACAGGGGGTCTACACTGAAGCTTTCTTT. Translated: CASSLNGQGVYTEAFF.

The V gene is TRBV19, the J gene TRBJ2-1, with D possibly being TRBD1 (6 bases). V was shortened by 7 bases and J by 6 bases, with 19 bases between the two germline ends. Per the germline V gene, CDR1 is LNHDA and CDR2 is SQIVND (reference sequence). The length of the CDR3 is 15 residues. CDR3 nucleotides: TGTGCCAGTACCCCAACAGGGAAAAGGATCAATGAGCAGTTCTTC. This codes for CASTPTGKRINEQFF.

A single count supports this clone. V usage is TRBV18 and J usage is TRBJ1-1; a weak D match, TRBD1 (5 bases). Germline loops: CDR1 KGHSH, CDR2 LQKENI. The CDR3 loop spans 15 amino acids. V was clipped by 2 bases and J by 1 base, with 11 bases between them. In DNA form, the CDR3 reads TGTGCCAGCTCACCATTAACAGGTGAGAACACTGAAGCTTTCTTT. This encodes CASSPLTGENTEAFF.